These 10 T cell receptor beta chains originate from one sample sequenced in a study of PD-1 blockade in classical Hodgkin lymphoma. Time point described: newly diagnosed, previously untreated cHL patient sample. Sequencing was performed with immunoSEQ multiplex PCR; in TCRdb, only in-frame clones are kept and a portion is missing. The top ten hold 2.6% of the sample, which has roughly 70,000 clones, 85% to 95% seen once. The sequencing sample was made of peripheral blood mononuclear cells (PBMCs). The receptors shown here come from a human donor with classical Hodgkin lymphoma.

V gene TRBV6-1 combines with J gene TRBJ1-2; tentatively, D is TRBD1 (5 bases). Trimming removed 2 bases from V and 3 bases from J, with 10 bases in between. This CDR3 has 14 amino acids. The germline gives CDR1 MNHNS, CDR2 SASEGT. The CDR3 loop reads CASSEIGADYGYTF. CDR3 nucleotides: TGTGCCAGCAGTGAAATAGGGGCAGACTATGGCTACACCTTC.

CDR3 residues: CASSFDVNYGYTF. In DNA form, the CDR3 reads TGCGCCAGCAGCTTCGATGTTAACTATGGCTACACCTTC. The chain is built from TRBV5-1 and TRBJ1-2; unclear D gene. Per germline, CDR1 SGHRS and CDR2 YFSETQ. V gave up 2 bases and J gave up 1 base, with 6 bases separating them. The CDR3 covers 13 residues.

V is TRBV29-1 and J is TRBJ1-1; a possible D gene is TRBD1 (6 bases). Germline V lookup: CDR1 SQVTM, CDR2 ANQGSEA. The CDR3 covers 13 residues. With 7 bases removed from V and 0 bases from J, the gap between germline ends came to 12 bases. The CDR3 reads CSDRTDMNTEAFF. As DNA, the CDR3 is TGCAGCGACAGGACAGACATGAACACTGAAGCTTTCTTT.

As for this clone: The same CDR3 arises from other DNA sequences in this sample as well. The chain recombines TRBV5-4 with TRBJ2-5, with D uncertain. The CDR3 has 14 amino acids. V shed 0 bases and J shed 2 bases, with 8 bases lying between them. Germline values: CDR1 SGHNT, CDR2 YYREEE (reference sequence). CDR3 loop: CASSLAGGQETQYF. The DNA for the CDR3 is TGTGCCAGCAGCTTGGCCGGCGGACAAGAGACCCAGTACTTC.

J is TRBJ1-3 and V is TRBV7-9; 8 bases are shared with TRBD1. Trimming cost V 5 bases and J 0 bases; bases outside gene matches: 6. Germline V gives CDR1 SEHNR, CDR2 FQNEAQ (reference sequence). This CDR3 is built from 16 residues. The DNA for the CDR3 is TGTGCCAGCAGCCACAGACAGGGGAGCTCTGGAAACACCATATATTTT. It translates to CASSHRQGSSGNTIYF.

V and J are TRBV6-4 and TRBJ1-2; 9 nucleotides align to TRBD1. Unmatched junction bases numbered 6, after V lost 5 bases and J lost 8 bases. Germline values: CDR1 MRHNA, CDR2 SNTAGT. This CDR3 has 13 residues. The CDR3 DNA sequence: TGTGCCAGCAGTTATGGACAGGGGATCGGCTACACCTTC. Encoded protein: CASSYGQGIGYTF.

This clone was found a few times. V gene TRBV4-2 combines with J gene TRBJ2-3, with 15 bases lining up with TRBD2. The CDR3 extends over 18 amino acids. Per the germline V gene, CDR1 is LGHNA and CDR2 is YNFKEQ. V lost 5 bases, J lost 3 bases, and 9 bases stayed unmatched. DNA for the CDR3: TGTGCCAGCAGCTACTCTGCCGGGACTAGCGGGGGGACAGATACGCAGTATTTT. Amino acids: CASSYSAGTSGGTDTQYF.

The V call is TRBV19, the J call TRBJ1-3; D unclear. V was pared by 9 bases and J by 3 bases, with 6 bases between. The CDR3 spans 11 residues. Looked up from germline, CDR1 is LNHDA and CDR2 is SQIVND (reference sequence). CDR3 nucleotide sequence: TGTGCCAGCTCCATTGGAAACACCATATATTTT. Translating it yields CASSIGNTIYF.

This chain uses TRBV4-1 with TRBJ2-7; possibly TRBD2 for D (6 bases). Germline CDR1 is MGHRA and CDR2 is YSYEKL. CDR3 length: 15 amino acids. Trimming shortened V by 5 bases and J by 1 base, and 15 bases separated the two germline ends. The CDR3 reads CASSEPGLRSYEQYF. The DNA of the CDR3 is TGCGCCAGCAGCGAACCGGGACTTCGTTCCTACGAGCAGTACTTC.

The V call is TRBV5-4, the J call TRBJ2-1, with D uncertain. V was pared by 4 bases and J by 8 bases, with 13 bases between. Germline V gene data show CDR1 as SGHNT and CDR2 as YYREEE (reference sequence). The CDR3 is 13 amino acids. DNA for the CDR3: TGTGCCAGCAGCCCGGGTAGGGTGGATGAGCAGTTCTTC. Translating gives CASSPGRVDEQFF.